These 11 T cell receptor beta chains share one sample of origin, sequenced in a study of cytomegalovirus exposure and HLA in healthy donors. 13 Jbeta primers and 60 Vbeta primers were used for the PCR. The data were produced by immunoSEQ multiplex PCR, yet TCRdb's version contains in-frame clones alone and is incomplete. The sample yields some 180,000 clones, around 80% seen once. The material sequenced was PBMCs. The receptors shown here come from a man aged 25 to 40 in good health and CMV-seronegative.

This rearrangement joins TRBV28 to TRBJ1-5; 7 nucleotides align to TRBD1. In germline, CDR1 is MDHEN, CDR2 SYDVKM. The CDR3 is made up of 15 amino acids. With 6 bases clipped from V and 0 bases from J, the junction kept 5 bases outside the gene matches. CDR3 DNA sequence: TGTGCCAGCAGCACTCAGGGGGTTAGCAATCAGCCCCAGCATTTT. Residues: CASSTQGVSNQPQHF. Full variable domain (rest looked up from reference TRBV28 and TRBJ1-5): DVKVTQSSRYLVKRTGEKVFLECVQDMDHENMFWYRQDPGLGLRLIYFSYDVKMKEKGDIPEGYSVSREKKERFSLILESASTNQTSMYLCASSTQGVSNQPQHFGDGTRLSIL.

V usage is TRBV6-1 and J usage is TRBJ2-2, with D possibly TRBD2 on 5 matching bases. The V and J ends lost 4 bases and 4 bases respectively, with 10 bases between them. This CDR3 spans 14 amino acids. CDR1 is MNHNS and CDR2 is SASEGT in the germline V gene. The CDR3 here is CASSGAGGTGELFF. CDR3 bases: TGTGCCAGCAGTGGGGCAGGAGGCACCGGGGAGCTGTTTTTT.

V gene TRBV27 combines with J gene TRBJ2-3; no reliable D call. Germline lookup yields CDR1 MNHEY and CDR2 SMNVEV (reference sequence). CDR3 length: 15 residues. V gave up 6 bases and J gave up 0 bases, with 13 bases separating them. This chain's CDR3 is CASSPTPSSTDTQYF. The CDR3 DNA follows: TGTGCCAGCAGCCCCACTCCTTCTAGCACAGATACGCAGTATTTT.

The chain employs TRBV5-1 and TRBJ2-1, with 10 bases lining up with TRBD2. This CDR3 is built from 17 residues. Germline-derived CDR1 and CDR2 are SGHRS and YFSETQ. V lost 0 bases, J lost 6 bases, and 9 bases stayed unmatched. The CDR3 here is CASSLDQSGRDLNEQFF. CDR3 nucleotide sequence: TGCGCCAGCAGCTTGGACCAGAGCGGGAGGGACCTCAATGAGCAGTTCTTC.

This chain connects TRBV6-5 to TRBJ1-3; D remains unclear. The CDR3 is 13 residues long. V was cut by 9 bases and J by 0 bases, with 9 bases left in between. Germline V lookup: CDR1 MNHEY, CDR2 SVGAGI. CDR3: CASHSYSGNTIYF. In DNA, the CDR3 is TGTGCCAGTCACAGTTACTCTGGAAACACCATATATTTT.

Only a few counts were recorded for this clone. This chain connects TRBV28 to TRBJ2-7; 7 nucleotides match TRBD1. This CDR3 spans 14 amino acids. The V gene's germline CDR1 is MDHEN and CDR2 SYDVKM. With 6 bases clipped from V and 3 bases from J, the junction kept 8 bases outside the gene matches. The CDR3 loop is CASSPLTGDYEQYF. The DNA for the CDR3 is TGTGCCAGCAGCCCGCTTACAGGGGACTACGAGCAGTACTTC.

The rearrangement uses TRBV6-4 and TRBJ2-2; the match to TRBD2 covers 8 bases. The germline V gene has CDR1 MRHNA and CDR2 SNTAGT. The CDR3 extends over 15 amino acids. Trimming cost V 3 bases and J 5 bases; bases outside gene matches: 5. The CDR3 nucleotides are TGTGCCAGCAGTGAGGGTAGCGGGATTACCGGGGAGCTGTTTTTT. This encodes CASSEGSGITGELFF.

This clone occurred once. This sequence joins TRBV14 and TRBJ2-7, with 12 bases that match TRBD1. CDR1 SGHDN and CDR2 FVKESK come from the germline V gene. V lost 0 bases to trimming and J lost 7 bases; unmatched junction nucleotides: 7. The CDR3 totals 16 residues. This chain's CDR3 is CASSQEIGTGGWEQYF. The CDR3 bases are TGTGCCAGCAGCCAAGAAATCGGGACAGGGGGCTGGGAGCAGTACTTC.

This rearrangement joins TRBV6-1 to TRBJ2-7, with a tentative D call TRBD2 (6 bases). Germline-derived CDR1 and CDR2 are MNHNS and SASEGT. The CDR3 contains 17 residues. V lost 0 bases and J lost 0, with 15 bases in between. The CDR3 sequence is CASSEARGVGGSYEQYF. In DNA, the CDR3 is TGTGCCAGCAGTGAAGCGCGGGGCGTGGGCGGCTCCTACGAGCAGTACTTC.

The table lists this clone with a count of one. This rearrangement joins TRBV7-9 to TRBJ2-3; D is undetermined. CDR3 length equals 13 residues. Germline assignment: CDR1 SEHNR and CDR2 FQNEAQ (reference sequence). Trimming took off 5 bases at V and 4 bases at J, with 10 bases between the two ends. CDR3 sequence (DNA): TGTGCCAGCAGCCATGACAACGCAGATACGCAGTATTTT. It encodes CASSHDNADTQYF.

This clone was recorded only once. V gene TRBV28 combines with J gene TRBJ1-1; D gene ambiguous. The CDR3 consists of 12 residues. V gave up 1 base and J gave up 9 bases, with 9 bases separating them. Germline lookup yields CDR1 MDHEN and CDR2 SYDVKM. The CDR3 sequence is CASSLLSQKAFF. The CDR3 DNA reads TGTGCCAGCAGTTTATTGTCACAGAAAGCTTTCTTT.